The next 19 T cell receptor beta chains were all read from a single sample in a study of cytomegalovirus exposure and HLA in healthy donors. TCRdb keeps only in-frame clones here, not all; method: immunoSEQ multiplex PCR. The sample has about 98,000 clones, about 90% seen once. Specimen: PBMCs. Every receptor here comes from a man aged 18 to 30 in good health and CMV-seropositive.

The CDR3 DNA follows: TGCAGCGTGCAGGGGATGGGCACTGAAGCTTTCTTT. Protein sequence: CSVQGMGTEAFF. V gene TRBV29-1 combines with J gene TRBJ1-1; a weak D match, TRBD1 (6 bases). The CDR3 runs 12 residues. Trimming pared 6 bases from V and 4 bases from J, leaving 12 bases between. Germline assignment: CDR1 SQVTM and CDR2 ANQGSEA.

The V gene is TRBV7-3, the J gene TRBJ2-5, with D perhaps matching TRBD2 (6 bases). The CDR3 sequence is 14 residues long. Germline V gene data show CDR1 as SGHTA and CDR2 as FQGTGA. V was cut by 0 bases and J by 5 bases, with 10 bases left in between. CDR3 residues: CASSLTPSVETQYF. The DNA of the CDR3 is TGTGCCAGCAGCTTAACGCCTAGCGTGGAGACCCAGTACTTC.

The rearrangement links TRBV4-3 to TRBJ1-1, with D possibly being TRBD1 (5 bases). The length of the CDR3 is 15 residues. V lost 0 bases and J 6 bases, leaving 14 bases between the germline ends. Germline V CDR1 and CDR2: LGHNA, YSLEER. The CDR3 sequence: CASSQEIGGFAEAFF. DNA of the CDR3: TGCGCCAGCAGCCAAGAAATCGGGGGGTTCGCTGAAGCTTTCTTT.

The CDR3 DNA sequence: TGTGCCAGCAGCGCGGGACAGGGTTTTATAGAGACCCAGTACTTC. It is translated as CASSAGQGFIETQYF. The J gene is TRBJ2-5, the V gene TRBV9, with 9 bases lining up with TRBD1. V trimming: 3 bases; J trimming: 4 bases; junction bases outside the gene matches: 7. CDR3 length: 15 residues. CDR1 is SGDLS and CDR2 is YYNGEE in the germline V gene.

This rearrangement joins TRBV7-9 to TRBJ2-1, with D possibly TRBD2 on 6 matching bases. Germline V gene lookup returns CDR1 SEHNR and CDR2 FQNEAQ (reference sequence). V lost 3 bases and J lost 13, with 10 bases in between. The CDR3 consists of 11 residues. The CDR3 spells CASSFQTRQFF. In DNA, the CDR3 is TGTGCCAGCAGCTTCCAGACTAGACAGTTCTTC.

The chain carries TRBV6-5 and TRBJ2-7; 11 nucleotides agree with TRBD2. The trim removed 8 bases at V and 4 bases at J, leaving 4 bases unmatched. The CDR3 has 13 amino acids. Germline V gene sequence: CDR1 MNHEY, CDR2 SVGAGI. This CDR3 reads CASASSGRYEQYF. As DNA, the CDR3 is TGTGCCAGCGCCTCTAGCGGGAGGTACGAGCAGTACTTC.

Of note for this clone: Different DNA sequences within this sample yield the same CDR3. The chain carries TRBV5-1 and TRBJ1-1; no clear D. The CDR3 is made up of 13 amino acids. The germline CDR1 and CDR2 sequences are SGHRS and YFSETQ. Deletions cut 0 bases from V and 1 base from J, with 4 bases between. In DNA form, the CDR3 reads TGCGCCAGCAGCTTGGACAGGAACACTGAAGCTTTCTTT. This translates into CASSLDRNTEAFF.

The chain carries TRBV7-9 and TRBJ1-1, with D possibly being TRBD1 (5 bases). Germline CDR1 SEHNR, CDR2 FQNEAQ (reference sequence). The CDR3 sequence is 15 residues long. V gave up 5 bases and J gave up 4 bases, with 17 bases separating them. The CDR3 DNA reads TGTGCCAGCAGCCCAGAACAGGCATTAGGCACTGAAGCTTTCTTT. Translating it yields CASSPEQALGTEAFF.

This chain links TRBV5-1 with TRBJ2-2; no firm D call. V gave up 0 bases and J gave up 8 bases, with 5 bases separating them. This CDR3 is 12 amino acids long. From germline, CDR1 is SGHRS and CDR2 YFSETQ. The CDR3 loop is CASSLVLGELFF. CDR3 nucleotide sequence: TGCGCCAGCAGCTTGGTCTTAGGGGAGCTGTTTTTT.

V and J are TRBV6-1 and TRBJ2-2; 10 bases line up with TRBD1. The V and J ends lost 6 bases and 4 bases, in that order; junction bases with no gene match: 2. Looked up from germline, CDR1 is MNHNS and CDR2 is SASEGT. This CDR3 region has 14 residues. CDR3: CASSGTGVTGELFF. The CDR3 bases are TGTGCCAGCAGCGGGACAGGGGTCACCGGGGAGCTGTTTTTT.

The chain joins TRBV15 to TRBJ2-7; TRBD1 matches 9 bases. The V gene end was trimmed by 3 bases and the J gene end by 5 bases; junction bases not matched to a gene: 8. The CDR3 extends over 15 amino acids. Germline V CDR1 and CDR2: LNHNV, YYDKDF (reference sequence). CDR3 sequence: CATSSAGTGRNEQYF. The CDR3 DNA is TGTGCCACCAGCAGTGCCGGGACAGGGAGAAACGAGCAGTACTTC.

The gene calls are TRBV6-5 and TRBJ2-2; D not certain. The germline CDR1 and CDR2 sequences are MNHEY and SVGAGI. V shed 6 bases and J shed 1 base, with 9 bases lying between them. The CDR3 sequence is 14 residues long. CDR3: CASRGNKNTGELFF. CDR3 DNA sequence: TGTGCCAGCAGGGGCAATAAGAACACCGGGGAGCTGTTTTTT.

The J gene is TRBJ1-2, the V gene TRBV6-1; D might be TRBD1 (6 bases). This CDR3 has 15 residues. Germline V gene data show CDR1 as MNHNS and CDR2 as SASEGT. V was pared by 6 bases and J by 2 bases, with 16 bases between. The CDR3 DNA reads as TGTGCCAGCAGCTACAGGGAGTCGTCGAACTATGGCTACACCTTC. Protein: CASSYRESSNYGYTF.

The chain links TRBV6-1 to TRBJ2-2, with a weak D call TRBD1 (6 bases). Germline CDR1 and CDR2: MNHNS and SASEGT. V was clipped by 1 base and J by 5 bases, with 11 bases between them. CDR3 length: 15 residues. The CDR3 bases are TGTGCCAGCAGTGAAGTCAGTCAGGGGACCGGGGAGCTGTTTTTT. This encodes CASSEVSQGTGELFF.

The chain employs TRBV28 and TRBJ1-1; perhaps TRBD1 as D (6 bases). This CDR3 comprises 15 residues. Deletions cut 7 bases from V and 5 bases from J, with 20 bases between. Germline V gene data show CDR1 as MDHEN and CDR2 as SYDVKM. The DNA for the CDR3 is TGTGCCAGCAAAAACCCGGACAGTTTAAAAACTGAAGCTTTCTTT. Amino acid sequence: CASKNPDSLKTEAFF.

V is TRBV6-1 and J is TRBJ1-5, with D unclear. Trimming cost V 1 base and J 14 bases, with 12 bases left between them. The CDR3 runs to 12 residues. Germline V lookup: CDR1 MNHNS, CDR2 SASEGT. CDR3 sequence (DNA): TGTGCCAGCAGTGAAGGGGCCAGGTCAAAGCATTTT. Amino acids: CASSEGARSKHF.

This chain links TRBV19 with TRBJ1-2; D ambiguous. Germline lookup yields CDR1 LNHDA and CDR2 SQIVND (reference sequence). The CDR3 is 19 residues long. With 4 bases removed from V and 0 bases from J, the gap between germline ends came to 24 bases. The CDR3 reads CASSNPAYRLNSANYGYTF. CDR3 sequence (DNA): TGTGCCAGTAGTAATCCGGCATACCGACTGAACTCAGCTAACTATGGCTACACCTTC.

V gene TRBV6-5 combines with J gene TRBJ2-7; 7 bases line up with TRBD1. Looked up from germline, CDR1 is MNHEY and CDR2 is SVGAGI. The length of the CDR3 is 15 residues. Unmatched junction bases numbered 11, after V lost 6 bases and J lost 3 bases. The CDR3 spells CASSGDRELNYEQYF. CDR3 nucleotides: TGTGCCAGCAGCGGCGACAGGGAGCTAAACTACGAGCAGTACTTC.

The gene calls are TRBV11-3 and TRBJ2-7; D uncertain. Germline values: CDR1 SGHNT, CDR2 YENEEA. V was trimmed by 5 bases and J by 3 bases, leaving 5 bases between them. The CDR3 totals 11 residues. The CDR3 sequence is CASSQNYEQYF. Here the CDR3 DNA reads TGTGCCAGCAGCCAAAACTACGAGCAGTACTTC.